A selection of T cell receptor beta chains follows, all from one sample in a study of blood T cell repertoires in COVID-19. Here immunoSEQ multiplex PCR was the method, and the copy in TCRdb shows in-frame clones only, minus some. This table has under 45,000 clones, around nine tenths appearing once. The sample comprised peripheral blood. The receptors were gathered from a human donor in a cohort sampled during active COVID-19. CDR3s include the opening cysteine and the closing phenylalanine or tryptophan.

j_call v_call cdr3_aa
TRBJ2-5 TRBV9 CASSVSRMGETQYF
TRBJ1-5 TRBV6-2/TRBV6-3 CASSDPGSYQPQHF
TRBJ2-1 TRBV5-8 CASSRTGTSGRNEQFF
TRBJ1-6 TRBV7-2 CASSPQVSLSPLHF
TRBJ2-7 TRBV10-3 CAISHTVDTPYEQYF
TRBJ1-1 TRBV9 CASSVGVGGSYTEAFF
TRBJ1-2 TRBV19 CASSTTRTGTLGYGYTF
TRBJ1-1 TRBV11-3 CASSPGGVNTEAFF
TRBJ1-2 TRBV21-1 CASLEGHYGYTF
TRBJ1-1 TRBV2 CAWGGVAEAFF
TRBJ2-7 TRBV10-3 CAMPSGIAYEQYF
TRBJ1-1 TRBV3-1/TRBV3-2 CASSPFQGTEAFF
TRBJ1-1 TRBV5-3 CARSLGIKVGTGKTEAFF
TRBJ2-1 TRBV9 CASSSHRGSYNEQFF
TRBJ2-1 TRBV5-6 CASSLASGGWNEQFF
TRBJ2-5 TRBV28 CASSFLDSQETQYF
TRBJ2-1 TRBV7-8 CASSLALAEYNEQFF
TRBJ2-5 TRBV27 CASSSRLRHGRQETQYF
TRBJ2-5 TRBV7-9 CASSLASGSFGYQETQYF
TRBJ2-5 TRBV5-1 CASSLGTLGALNQETQYF
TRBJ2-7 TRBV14 CASSLDRGPSYEQYF
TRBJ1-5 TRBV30 CAWSEGSNQPQHF
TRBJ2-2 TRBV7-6 CASSLSRGGANTGELFF
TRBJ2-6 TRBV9 CASSVAGSGANVLTF
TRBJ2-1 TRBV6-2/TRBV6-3 CASSIIAGGPNEQFF
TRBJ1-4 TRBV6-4 CASSEYRGEKLFF
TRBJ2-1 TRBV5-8 CASSPGLAARSSYNEQFF
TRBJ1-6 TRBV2 CASSYPSPLHF
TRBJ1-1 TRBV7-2 CASSLARGQSRSGNTEAFF
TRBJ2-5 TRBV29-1 CSVRGQGAKETQYF
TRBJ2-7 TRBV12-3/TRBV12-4 CASSQTGEQYF
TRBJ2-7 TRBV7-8 CASSSMHSGTSFLEQYF
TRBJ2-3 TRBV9 CASSVHRDTDTQYF
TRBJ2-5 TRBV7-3 CASSLGLAIGETQYF
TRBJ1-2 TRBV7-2 CASSLGRQGAVGYTF
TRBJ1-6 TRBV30 CAWTPSGNPWGGYNSPLHF
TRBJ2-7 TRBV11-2 CASAQYEQYF
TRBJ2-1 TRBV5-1 CASRPDSQSSYNEQFF
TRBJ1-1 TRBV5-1 CASSLVQQGNAEAFF
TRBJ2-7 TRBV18 CASSPPLAGAPYEQYF
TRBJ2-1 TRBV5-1 CASSATSGGAHNEQFF
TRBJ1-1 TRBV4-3 CASSQFSGVNTEAFF
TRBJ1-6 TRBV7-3 CASSLLPPDRGNSPLHF
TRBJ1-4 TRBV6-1 CASSGTGTGKGEKLFF
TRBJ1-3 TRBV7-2 CASSLDGSRSGNTIYF
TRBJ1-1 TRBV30 CAWGPTSPTEAFF
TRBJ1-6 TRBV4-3 CASSQALSDIFEPLHF
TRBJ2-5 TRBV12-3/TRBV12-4 CASSLGVPGTQYF
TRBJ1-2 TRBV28 CASSSPGPNSYGYTF
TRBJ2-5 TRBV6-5 CASSYGTSGRRETQYF